This T cell receptor beta chain was recorded in a study of cytomegalovirus exposure and HLA in healthy donors. 60 Vbeta and 13 Jbeta primers were used in PCR. TCRdb keeps only in-frame clones here, not all; method: immunoSEQ multiplex PCR. This sample has about 180,000 clones, with around 82% found just once. Germline lookup yields CDR1 SGHTA and CDR2 FQGNSA. The CDR3 totals 17 residues. V was clipped by 5 bases and J by 7 bases; unmatched bases: 9. Whole-study findings and limits: Available immune exposure information covered CMV serostatus only.

As concerns this clone: What it recognizes is unknown.

This rearrangement joins TRBV7-2 to TRBJ2-2, with 14 nucleotides matching TRBD2. The sample comprised PBMCs. This receptor was taken from a man aged 35-49 years in good health and CMV-seronegative. The CDR3, as DNA: TGTGCCAGCAGCCCCCGGACTAGCGGGAGGCGGGTCGGGGAGCTGTTTTTT. This sequence encodes CASSPRTSGRRVGELFF.